The rows below give T cell receptor beta chains drawn from one sample of a study of T cell clones after liver transplantation. The protocol was immunoSEQ multiplex PCR, while the TCRdb copy is restricted to in-frame clones and leaves out a portion. The table has about 85,000 clones, roughly 82% seen once. The sample was CD4+ T cells from blood, taken 45 to 47 months after liver transplant. These receptors were taken from a human patient who received a liver transplant. A subset of T cells may come from the graft donor. Each CDR3 is given with its conserved first and last residue. D genes are given only for firm matches. The listing skips clone size in some rows; elsewhere it reads once, few, many or a size class.

>-|TRBJ2-2|TRBV7-3|-
TGTGCCAGCAGCTTAATGAGGACCGGGGAGCTGTTTTTT
CASSLMRTGELFF
>-|TRBJ2-5|TRBV5-1|-
TGCGCCAGCAGCTTCAGGGCTCCGTACCAAGAGACCCAGTACTTC
CASSFRAPYQETQYF
>TRBD1|TRBJ1-1|TRBV7-9|-
TGTGCCAGCAGCGCGCAGGGGGACACTGAAGCTTTCTTT
CASSAQGDTEAFF
>-|TRBJ2-1|TRBV5-1|once
TGCGCCAGCAGCTTGGCAGGGGTTCGTTACAATGAGCAGTTCTTC
CASSLAGVRYNEQFF
>-|TRBJ1-3|TRBV7-2|-
TGTGCCAGCAGCGTAAACCCGGGACTCTCTGGAAACACCATATATTTT
CASSVNPGLSGNTIYF
>-|TRBJ1-1|TRBV6-5|-
TGTGCCAGCAGAATGGGCCATCCGAACACTGAAGCTTTCTTT
CASRMGHPNTEAFF
>TRBD2|TRBJ2-1|TRBV28|-
TGTGCCAGCAGTTTAGGGGGAGGGCCGCATGAGCAGTTCTTC
CASSLGGGPHEQFF
>TRBD1|TRBJ1-1|TRBV30|once
TGTGCCTGGAGCTCAAACAGGGGGGCCACTGAAGCTTTCTTT
CAWSSNRGATEAFF
>-|TRBJ2-7|TRBV28|-
TGTGCCAGCAGTTTGCTACCGAAATACTACGAGCAGTACTTC
CASSLLPKYYEQYF
>TRBD1|TRBJ2-7|TRBV18|-
TGTGCCAGCTCACGAGACAGGGTCGAGCAGTACTTC
CASSRDRVEQYF
>-|TRBJ1-2|TRBV28|-
TGTGCCAGCTCCCCCGGGAGGAGGGTTGGCTACACCTTC
CASSPGRRVGYTF
>-|TRBJ1-2|TRBV6-1|-
TGTGCCAGCCAGGTCCGGGGGCGCGGGGTGGTCGGCTACACCTTC
CASQVRGRGVVGYTF